This is a list of T cell receptor beta chains from one sample in a study of response to subunit inactivated influenza vaccine. MiXCR was run by TCRdb on the RT-PCR reads, yielding one entry per CDR3 protein. The sample has 500,000 to 600,000 distinct CDR3 sequences, 16% seen once. The sample here was CD4+ T cells sorted from PBMCs, taken around 2 years after vaccination. The source is a man between 50 and 69 years old who received an inactivated influenza vaccine. Each CDR3 is given with its conserved first and last residue. The order of the fields is CDR3 protein, CDR3 DNA, D gene, J gene, V gene, clone size. D genes are given only for firm matches. Clone size is not always given. Where it is, it says once, few, many or a class for expanded clones.

CSAGLGIQQFF TGCAGTGCTGGACTCGGGATCCAGCAGTTCTTC . TRBJ2-1 TRBV20-1 .
CASSSLTSGRDTQYF TGTGCCAGCAGCTCTCTGACTAGCGGGAGAGATACGCAGTATTTT TRBD2 TRBJ2-3 TRBV7-9 .
CSAKGTSGDRNNEQFF TGCAGTGCAAAGGGGACTAGCGGGGATAGGAACAATGAGCAGTTCTTC TRBD2 TRBJ2-1 TRBV20-1 few
CASSPRGGSGNTIYF TGTGCCAGCAGCCCGAGGGGGGGCTCTGGAAACACCATATATTTT . TRBJ1-3 TRBV9 few
CASSVESSGAGETQYF TGTGCCAGCAGCGTAGAATCTAGCGGAGCGGGAGAGACCCAGTACTTC TRBD2 TRBJ2-5 TRBV9 .
CSATIGWDTQYF TGCAGTGCAACAATAGGTTGGGATACGCAGTATTTT . TRBJ2-3 TRBV20-1 .
CASTGVGTDTQYF TGTGCCAGTACAGGGGTTGGCACAGATACGCAGTATTTT TRBD1 TRBJ2-3 TRBV28 .
CASSSLAGRSGVEQFF TGTGCCAGCAGCTCCTTAGCGGGGAGGAGCGGCGTTGAGCAGTTCTTC TRBD2 TRBJ2-1 TRBV5-5 few
CASSLQGVGELFF TGTGCCAGCAGCTTACAGGGGGTCGGGGAGCTGTTTTTT TRBD1 TRBJ2-2 TRBV11-3 .
CSARGRGASTDTQYF TGCAGTGCTAGAGGACGGGGGGCTAGCACAGATACGCAGTATTTT . TRBJ2-3 TRBV20-1 .
CATSDRSGRAYNEQFF TGTGCCACCAGTGATCGCAGCGGGAGGGCCTACAATGAGCAGTTCTTC TRBD2 TRBJ2-1 TRBV24-1 .
CSAREGVSSYNEQFF TGCAGTGCTAGAGAAGGAGTGAGCTCCTACAATGAGCAGTTCTTC . TRBJ2-1 TRBV20-1 .
CASSFEPSSTDTQYF TGTGCCAGCAGCTTCGAACCGAGCAGCACAGATACGCAGTATTTT . TRBJ2-3 TRBV7-8 many
CASTIAGGPTDTQYF TGTGCCAGCACGATAGCGGGAGGGCCGACAGATACGCAGTATTTT TRBD2 TRBJ2-3 TRBV2 .
CASSQMGQGSTEAFF TGTGCCAGCAGCCAAATGGGACAGGGAAGCACTGAAGCTTTCTTT TRBD1 TRBJ1-1 TRBV7-6 few
CASSQVGVNTEAFF TGTGCCAGCAGCCAAGTAGGGGTGAACACTGAAGCTTTCTTT . TRBJ1-1 TRBV3-1 many
CASRGSNEQFF TGTGCCAGCAGGGGCAGTAATGAGCAGTTCTTC . TRBJ2-1 TRBV25-1 .
CASRILAGRGNEQFF TGTGCCAGCAGAATACTAGCGGGAAGAGGCAATGAGCAGTTCTTC TRBD2 TRBJ2-1 TRBV2 .
CASRRYTEAFF TGTGCCAGCAGGAGATACACTGAAGCTTTCTTT . TRBJ1-1 TRBV28 few
CATSRNLGQGDQPQHF TGTGCCACCAGCAGAAATCTCGGACAGGGGGACCAGCCCCAGCATTTT TRBD1 TRBJ1-5 TRBV15 .
CSAIRTSGRLTDTQYF TGCAGTGCTATCAGGACTAGCGGGAGGCTGACAGATACGCAGTATTTT TRBD2 TRBJ2-3 TRBV20-1 few
CASSAGGRGETQYF TGTGCCAGCAGCGCCGGGGGTAGGGGAGAGACCCAGTACTTC . TRBJ2-5 TRBV4-2 few
CASSIIRGGYTF TGTGCCAGCAGTATTATCAGGGGTGGCTACACCTTC . TRBJ1-2 TRBV28 few
CASSLASPASGEDTQYF TGTGCCAGCAGCTTAGCTTCGCCGGCTAGCGGGGAAGATACGCAGTATTTT TRBD2 TRBJ2-3 TRBV7-6 few
CASTQRPGTEQAFF TGTGCCAGCACCCAGAGGCCCGGGACAGAACAAGCTTTCTTT TRBD1 TRBJ1-1 TRBV12-3/TRBV12-4 many
CASSEGGGSYNSPLHF TGTGCCAGCAGTGAAGGGGGAGGCTCATATAATTCACCCCTCCACTTT . TRBJ1-6 TRBV2 .
CASSRDGAYGYTF TGTGCCAGCAGCCGGGACGGTGCATATGGCTACACCTTC . TRBJ1-2 TRBV6-1 few
CASSLGSGANEQFF TGTGCCAGCAGTTTAGGGTCAGGGGCCAATGAGCAGTTCTTC . TRBJ2-1 TRBV12-3/TRBV12-4 few
CASSSGPTETGELFF TGCGCCAGCAGCTCCGGGCCTACGGAGACCGGGGAGCTGTTTTTT . TRBJ2-2 TRBV5-1 many
CSAAKGSLNEKLFF TGCAGTGCGGCCAAGGGGAGTCTAAATGAAAAACTGTTTTTT . TRBJ1-4 TRBV20-1 few
CASSLPRGYYNEQFF TGTGCCAGCAGTTTACCGAGGGGGTACTACAATGAGCAGTTCTTC . TRBJ2-1 TRBV12-3/TRBV12-4 few
CASSETNYGYTF TGTGCCAGCAGTGAAACTAACTATGGCTACACCTTC . TRBJ1-2 TRBV2 few
CASSLQNSPLHF TGTGCCAGCAGCTTACAGAATTCACCCCTCCACTTT . TRBJ1-6 TRBV7-6 many
CASSQTLWGRDNYNSPLHF TGCGCCAGCAGCCAGACCCTTTGGGGCCGGGACAACTATAATTCACCCCTCCACTTT . TRBJ1-6 TRBV4-3 few
CASSLGGVGRFF TGCGCCAGCAGCTTGGGCGGCGTTGGTCGGTTCTTC . TRBJ2-1 TRBV5-1 .
CASSGTSGRAHYEQYF TGTGCCAGCAGCGGTACTAGCGGGAGGGCCCACTACGAGCAGTACTTC TRBD2 TRBJ2-7 TRBV5-4 .
CASSLGASGNTGELFF TGTGCCAGCAGCCTGGGGGCTAGCGGGAACACCGGGGAGCTGTTTTTT . TRBJ2-2 TRBV2 .
CASSRTSASSYNEQFF TGTGCCAGCAGTCGAACTAGCGCCAGCTCCTACAATGAGCAGTTCTTC TRBD2 TRBJ2-1 TRBV11-2 few
CSARITEKTQYF TGCAGTGCTAGGATCACTGAGAAGACCCAGTACTTC . TRBJ2-5 TRBV20-1 few
CSARKGPAEYQPQHF TGCAGTGCTAGGAAGGGACCCGCGGAGTATCAGCCCCAGCATTTT . TRBJ1-5 TRBV20-1 many
CANQGERGTEAFF TGTGCCAACCAGGGGGAGCGAGGCACTGAAGCTTTCTTT TRBD1 TRBJ1-1 TRBV7-2 .
CASSGGSTGSYNEQFF TGCGCCAGCAGCGGCGGTAGTACGGGCTCCTACAATGAGCAGTTCTTC . TRBJ2-1 TRBV5-1 few
CASSLRTGGSETQYF TGCGCCAGCAGCTTGCGGACAGGGGGTTCTGAGACCCAGTACTTC TRBD1 TRBJ2-5 TRBV5-1 many
CASSRRETQYF TGTGCCAGCAGCCGTCGGGAGACCCAGTACTTC . TRBJ2-5 TRBV6-2/TRBV6-3 many
CATSDPDLSSGSTPSTDTQYF TGTGCCACCAGTGACCCCGACCTTTCAAGCGGGTCTACCCCTAGCACAGATACGCAGTATTTT . TRBJ2-3 TRBV24-1 many
CASRQGVSSPLHF TGTGCCAGCAGACAGGGGGTGAGTTCACCCCTCCACTTT TRBD1 TRBJ1-6 TRBV25-1 few
CASVTPRQGGFRNQPQHF TGTGCCAGCGTTACCCCTCGACAGGGTGGATTCCGCAATCAGCCCCAGCATTTT TRBD1 TRBJ1-5 TRBV6-5 few
CASRRQGRVETQYF TGTGCCAGCAGAAGACAGGGACGGGTAGAGACCCAGTACTTC TRBD1 TRBJ2-5 TRBV12-3/TRBV12-4 .
CASSILGQGATEQYF TGTGCCAGTAGTATTCTTGGGCAGGGGGCGACGGAGCAGTACTTC TRBD1 TRBJ2-7 TRBV19 .
CASSERQGANSPLHF TGTGCCAGCAGTGAAAGACAGGGGGCGAATTCACCCCTCCACTTT TRBD1 TRBJ1-6 TRBV2 few